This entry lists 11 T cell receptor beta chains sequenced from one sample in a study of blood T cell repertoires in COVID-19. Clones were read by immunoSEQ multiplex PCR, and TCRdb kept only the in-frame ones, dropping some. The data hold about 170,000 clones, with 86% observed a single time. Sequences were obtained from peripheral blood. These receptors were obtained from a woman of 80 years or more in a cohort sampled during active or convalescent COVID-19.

The CDR3 reads CASSQAKTVQGNYNEQFF. In nucleotides, the CDR3 is TGTGCCAGCAGCCAAGCCAAAACAGTCCAGGGAAACTACAATGAGCAGTTCTTC. The J gene is TRBJ2-1, the V gene TRBV14, with D possibly matching TRBD1 (5 bases). V was clipped by 1 base and J by 3 bases, with 19 bases between them. Germline V lookup: CDR1 SGHDN, CDR2 FVKESK. The CDR3 spans 18 residues. The full variable domain, in which reference TRBV14 and TRBJ2-1 provide the parts outside the CDR3, is EAGVTQFPSHSVIEKGQTVTLRCDPISGHDNLYWYRRVMGKEIKFLLHFVKESKQDESGMPNNRFLAERTGGTYSTLKVQPAELEDSGVYFCASSQAKTVQGNYNEQFFGPGTRLTVL.

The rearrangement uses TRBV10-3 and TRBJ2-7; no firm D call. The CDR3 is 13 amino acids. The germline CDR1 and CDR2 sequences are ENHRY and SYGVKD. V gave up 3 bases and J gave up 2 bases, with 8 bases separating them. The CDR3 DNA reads TGTGCCATCAGTGAACAGAGAGCCTACGAGCAGTACGTC. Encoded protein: CAISEQRAYEQYV.

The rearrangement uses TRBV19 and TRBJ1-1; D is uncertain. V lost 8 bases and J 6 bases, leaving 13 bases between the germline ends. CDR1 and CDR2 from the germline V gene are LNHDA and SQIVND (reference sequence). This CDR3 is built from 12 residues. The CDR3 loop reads CASQLGGAEAFF. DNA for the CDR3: TGTGCCAGTCAGCTGGGAGGCGCTGAAGCTTTCTTT.

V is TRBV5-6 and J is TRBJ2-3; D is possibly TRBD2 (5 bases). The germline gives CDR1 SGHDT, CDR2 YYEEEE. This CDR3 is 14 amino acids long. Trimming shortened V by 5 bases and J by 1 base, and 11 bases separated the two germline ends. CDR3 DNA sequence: TGTGCCAGCAGAAATACCGGGGGCACAGATACGCAGTATTTT. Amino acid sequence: CASRNTGGTDTQYF.

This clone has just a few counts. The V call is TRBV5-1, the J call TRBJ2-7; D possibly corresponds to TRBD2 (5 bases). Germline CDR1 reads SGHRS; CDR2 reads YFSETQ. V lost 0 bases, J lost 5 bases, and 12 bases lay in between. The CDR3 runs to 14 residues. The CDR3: CASSLAGRGNEQYF. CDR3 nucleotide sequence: TGCGCCAGCAGCTTGGCAGGACGAGGGAACGAGCAGTACTTC.

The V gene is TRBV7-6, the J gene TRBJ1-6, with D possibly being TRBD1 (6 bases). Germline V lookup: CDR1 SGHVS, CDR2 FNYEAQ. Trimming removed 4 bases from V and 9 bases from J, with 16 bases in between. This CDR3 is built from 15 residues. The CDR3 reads CASSSGVGESSPLHF. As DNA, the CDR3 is TGTGCCAGCAGCTCAGGGGTGGGGGAATCTTCACCCCTCCACTTT.

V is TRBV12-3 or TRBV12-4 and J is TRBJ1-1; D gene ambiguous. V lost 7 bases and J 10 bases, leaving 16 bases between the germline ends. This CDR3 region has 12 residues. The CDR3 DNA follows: TGTGCCAGCACCATCCTGGAGGATCGAGCTTTCTTT. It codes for CASTILEDRAFF.

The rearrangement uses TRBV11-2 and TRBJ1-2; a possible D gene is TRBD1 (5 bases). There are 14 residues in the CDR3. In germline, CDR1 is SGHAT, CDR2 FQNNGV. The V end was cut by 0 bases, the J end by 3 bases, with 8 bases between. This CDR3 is CASSLDPTDYGYTF. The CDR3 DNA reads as TGTGCCAGCAGCTTAGACCCGACAGACTATGGCTACACCTTC.

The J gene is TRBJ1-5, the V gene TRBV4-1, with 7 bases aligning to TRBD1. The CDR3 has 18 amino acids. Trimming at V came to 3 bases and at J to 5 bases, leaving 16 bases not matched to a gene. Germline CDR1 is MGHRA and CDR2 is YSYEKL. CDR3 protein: CASSHPHGEGGDYQPQHF. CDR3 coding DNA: TGCGCCAGCAGCCACCCTCATGGGGAAGGGGGCGATTATCAGCCCCAGCATTTT.

The CDR3, as DNA: TGTGCCAGCAGCCGTGGGGCTGGGACAGGGAAAAATGAGCAGTTCTTC. It is translated as CASSRGAGTGKNEQFF. This chain uses TRBV7-9 with TRBJ2-1, with 9 bases lining up with TRBD1. From germline, CDR1 is SEHNR and CDR2 FQNEAQ (reference sequence). This CDR3 has 16 residues. V trimming: 5 bases; J trimming: 7 bases; junction bases outside the gene matches: 12.

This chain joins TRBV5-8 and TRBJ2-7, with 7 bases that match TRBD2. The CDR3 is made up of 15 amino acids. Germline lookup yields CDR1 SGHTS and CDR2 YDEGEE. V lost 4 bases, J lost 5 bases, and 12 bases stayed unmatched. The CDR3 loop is CASSPGGGSRNEQYV. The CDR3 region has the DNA TGTGCCAGCAGCCCGGGAGGCGGGAGTAGGAACGAGCAGTACGTC.